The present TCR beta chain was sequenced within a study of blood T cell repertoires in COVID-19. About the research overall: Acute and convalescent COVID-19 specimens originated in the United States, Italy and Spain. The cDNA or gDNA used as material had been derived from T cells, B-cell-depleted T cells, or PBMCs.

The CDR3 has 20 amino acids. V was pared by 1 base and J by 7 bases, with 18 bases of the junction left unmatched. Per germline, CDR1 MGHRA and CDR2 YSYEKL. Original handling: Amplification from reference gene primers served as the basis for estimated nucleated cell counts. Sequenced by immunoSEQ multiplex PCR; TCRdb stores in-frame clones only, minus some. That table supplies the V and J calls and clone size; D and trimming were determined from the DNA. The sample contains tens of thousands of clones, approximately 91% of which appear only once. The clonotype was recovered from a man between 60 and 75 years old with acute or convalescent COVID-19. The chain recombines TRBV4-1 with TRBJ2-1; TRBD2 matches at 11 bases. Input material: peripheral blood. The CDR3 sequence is CASSQVRDGVAGGERNEQFF. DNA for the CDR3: TGCGCCAGCAGCCAAGTTCGGGACGGAGTAGCGGGAGGGGAGAGGAATGAGCAGTTCTTC.